This T cell receptor (beta chain) was recovered during a study of shared clonotypes between healthy human individuals. Study-level points and caveats: Non-shared clonotypes had lower generation probabilities than those shared by all four donors. Sequencing depth was expected to influence donor clonotype sharing. It was observed that roughly 5.1% of naive CD4 clonotypes were shared across several donors.

As handled by the study authors: Owing to the provision of junction-only sequences devoid of quality scores by immunoSEQ, filtering differed. The repertoire was sequenced with immunoSEQ multiplex PCR; TCRdb's copy has only in-frame clones and lacks some. V and J calls and clone size come straight from that table; D and trimming were deduced from the DNA. The sample holds some 980,000 clones, 76% seen once. This clone was observed many times. Its target is unknown. V dropped 10 bases and J dropped 1 base, with 7 bases sitting between them. The CDR3 is 11 amino acids. Looked up from germline, CDR1 is MNHNY and CDR2 is SVGAGI (reference sequence).

The chain carries TRBV6-6 and TRBJ1-1; D ambiguous. This sequence was found in a man aged 18-30 years in good health. Sequenced sample: memory CD4+ T cells sorted from blood. Sample subset: CD45RA-negative fraction. The CDR3 here is CATVRNTEAFF. DNA for the CDR3: TGTGCCACCGTGAGGAACACTGAAGCTTTCTTT.